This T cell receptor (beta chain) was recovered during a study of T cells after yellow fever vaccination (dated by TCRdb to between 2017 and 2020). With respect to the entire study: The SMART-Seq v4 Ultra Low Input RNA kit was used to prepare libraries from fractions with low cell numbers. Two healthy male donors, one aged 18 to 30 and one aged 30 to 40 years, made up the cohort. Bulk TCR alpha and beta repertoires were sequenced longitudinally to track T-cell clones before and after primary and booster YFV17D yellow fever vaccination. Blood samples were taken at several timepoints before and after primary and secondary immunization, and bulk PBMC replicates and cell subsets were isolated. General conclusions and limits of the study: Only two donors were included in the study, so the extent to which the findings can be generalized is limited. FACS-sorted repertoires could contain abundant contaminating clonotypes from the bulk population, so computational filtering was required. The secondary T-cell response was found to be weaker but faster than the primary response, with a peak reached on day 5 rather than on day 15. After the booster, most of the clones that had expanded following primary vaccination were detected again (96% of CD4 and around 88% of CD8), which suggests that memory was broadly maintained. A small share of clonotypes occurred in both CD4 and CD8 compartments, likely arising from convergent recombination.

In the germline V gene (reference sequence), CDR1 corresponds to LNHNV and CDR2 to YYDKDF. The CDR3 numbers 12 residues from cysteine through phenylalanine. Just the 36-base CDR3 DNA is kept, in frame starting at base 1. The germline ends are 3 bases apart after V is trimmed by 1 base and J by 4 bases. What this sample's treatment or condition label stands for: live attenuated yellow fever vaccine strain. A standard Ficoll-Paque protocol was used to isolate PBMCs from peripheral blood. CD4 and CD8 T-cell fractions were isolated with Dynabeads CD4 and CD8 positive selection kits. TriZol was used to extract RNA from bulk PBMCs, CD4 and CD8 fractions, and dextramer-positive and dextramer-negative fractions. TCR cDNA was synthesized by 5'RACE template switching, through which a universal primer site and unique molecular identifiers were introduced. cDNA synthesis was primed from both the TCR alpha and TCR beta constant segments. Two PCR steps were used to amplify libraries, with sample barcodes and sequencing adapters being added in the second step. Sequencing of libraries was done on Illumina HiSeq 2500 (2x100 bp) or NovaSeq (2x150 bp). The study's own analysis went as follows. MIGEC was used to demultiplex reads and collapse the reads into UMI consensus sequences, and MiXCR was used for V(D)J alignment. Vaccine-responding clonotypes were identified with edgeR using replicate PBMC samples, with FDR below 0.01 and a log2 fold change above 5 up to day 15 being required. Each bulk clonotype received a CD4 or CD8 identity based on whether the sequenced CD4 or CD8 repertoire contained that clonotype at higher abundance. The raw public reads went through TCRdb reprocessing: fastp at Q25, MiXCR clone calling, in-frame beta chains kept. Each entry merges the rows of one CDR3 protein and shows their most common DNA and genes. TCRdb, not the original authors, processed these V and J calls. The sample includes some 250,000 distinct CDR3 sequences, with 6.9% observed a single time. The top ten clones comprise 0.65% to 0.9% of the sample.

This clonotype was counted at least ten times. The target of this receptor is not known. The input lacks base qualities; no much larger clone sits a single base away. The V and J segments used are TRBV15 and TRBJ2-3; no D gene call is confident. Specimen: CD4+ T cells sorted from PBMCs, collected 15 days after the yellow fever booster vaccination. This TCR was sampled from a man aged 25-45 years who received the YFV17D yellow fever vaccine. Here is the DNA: TGTGCCACCAGCAGAGCTTCAGATACGCAGTATTTT. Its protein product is CATSRASDTQYF.